These 11 T cell receptor beta chains share one sample of origin, sequenced in a study of CD8 T cell repertoires and HIV-1 epitope variants. No cognate antigen is known for these TCRs. Sequenced by immunoSEQ multiplex PCR; TCRdb stores in-frame clones only, minus some. This table has 6,000 or so clones, around 60% appearing once. The sequencing sample was made of cultured CD8+ T cells derived from PBMCs. These receptors were collected from a male donor with HIV.

This clone was seen a handful of times. The V and J genes are TRBV7-3 and TRBJ2-5, with D perhaps given as TRBD1 or TRBD2 (5 bases each). The V and J ends lost 0 bases and 5 bases respectively, with 13 bases between them. This CDR3 contains 15 residues. Germline CDR1 SGHTA, CDR2 FQGTGA. CDR3 coding DNA: TGTGCCAGCAGCTTAACACGGGGCACCTACGAGACCCAGTACTTC. Its translation: CASSLTRGTYETQYF.

This clone has just a few counts. DNA of the CDR3: TGTGCCAGCAGCCAAGACAGGGGGCTAGTCGAGCAGTACTTC. The encoded protein is CASSQDRGLVEQYF. The chain recombines TRBV14 with TRBJ2-7; 8 bases align to TRBD1. CDR3 size: 14 residues. CDR1 is SGHDN, CDR2 FVKESK, per germline. V dropped 0 bases and J dropped 6; count of bases not matched to a gene: 4. Supplemented by reference TRBV14 and TRBJ2-7, the full variable domain reads EAGVTQFPSHSVIEKGQTVTLRCDPISGHDNLYWYRRVMGKEIKFLLHFVKESKQDESGMPNNRFLAERTGGTYSTLKVQPAELEDSGVYFCASSQDRGLVEQYFGPGTRLTVT.

The chain carries TRBV7-2 and TRBJ2-5, with D possibly being TRBD1 (5 bases). From germline, CDR1 is SGHTA and CDR2 FQGNSA. CDR3 length: 14 amino acids. V was trimmed by 5 bases and J by 2 bases, leaving 12 bases between them. The CDR3 loop reads CASSLGHQQETQYF. DNA for the CDR3: TGTGCCAGCAGCCTTGGACACCAACAAGAGACCCAGTACTTC.

In its sample, this clone was seen a few times. The chain uses TRBV13 and TRBJ1-1; D remains ambiguous. Trimming pared 2 bases from V and 0 bases from J, leaving 7 bases between. Germline loops: CDR1 PRHDT, CDR2 FYEKMQ (reference sequence). CDR3 length: 14 amino acids. CDR3 residues: CASSLNPVNTEAFF. The CDR3 DNA reads TGTGCCAGCAGCTTAAACCCCGTGAACACTGAAGCTTTCTTT.

V is TRBV19 and J is TRBJ2-1; no clear D gene. The V end was cut by 8 bases, the J end by 0 bases, with 8 bases between. The germline gives CDR1 LNHDA, CDR2 SQIVND (reference sequence). This CDR3 has 13 amino acids. The chain's CDR3 is CASGRSSYNEQFF. The CDR3 coding sequence is TGTGCCAGTGGGCGGAGCTCCTACAATGAGCAGTTCTTC.

This chain uses TRBV5-4 with TRBJ2-7; D is possibly TRBD1 or TRBD2 (6 bases each). CDR3 length: 14 amino acids. Between the trimmed V and J ends, which lost 5 bases and 3 bases, there was a span of 15 bases. Germline CDR1 and CDR2: SGHNT and YYREEE (reference sequence). The CDR3 DNA follows: TGTGCCAGCAGGGACATGGGGGGCTTCTACGAGCAGTACTTC. Protein: CASRDMGGFYEQYF.

V usage is TRBV10-3 and J usage is TRBJ1-5; perhaps TRBD1 as D (6 bases). V was cut by 8 bases and J by 3 bases, with 8 bases left in between. Germline V lookup: CDR1 ENHRY, CDR2 SYGVKD. This CDR3 is built from 12 residues. CDR3 sequence: CAIQGNNQPQHF. DNA for the CDR3: TGTGCCATCCAGGGGAACAATCAGCCCCAGCATTTT.

This clone was seen a handful of times. V gene TRBV6-1 combines with J gene TRBJ1-6; maybe TRBD1 (5 bases). V gave up 5 bases and J gave up 5 bases, with 13 bases separating them. This CDR3 region has 15 residues. Looked up from germline, CDR1 is MNHNS and CDR2 is SASEGT. DNA of the CDR3: TGTGCCAGCAGTCGACAGCCGAAGGATAATTCACCCCTCCACTTT. Translated: CASSRQPKDNSPLHF.

This chain connects TRBV15 to TRBJ1-1, with a possible D match to TRBD1 (5 bases). The germline V and J ends were trimmed by 0 bases and 0 bases, with 8 bases remaining between them. The CDR3 runs 15 residues. Germline V lookup: CDR1 LNHNV, CDR2 YYDKDF (reference sequence). Here the CDR3 reads CATSRDRGVNTEAFF. CDR3 nucleotide sequence: TGTGCCACCAGCAGAGATAGGGGCGTGAACACTGAAGCTTTCTTT.

On this clone: As the CDR3 is not closed by the conserved phenylalanine or tryptophan, this likely results from a read error. The DNA is left out, because the CDR3 cannot be placed on it with certainty; the CDR3 is given as TCRdb lists it. The chain links TRBV13 to TRBJ1-2; the D call in the table, TRBD1, was not verified against the DNA. CDR1 is PRHDT and CDR2 is FYEKMQ in the germline V gene (reference sequence). The CDR3 totals 17 residues, both ends included. CDR3 residues: CASMGATARLSERPMAT.

The chain employs TRBV27 and TRBJ1-1; D is perhaps TRBD1 (6 bases). V was shortened by 4 bases and J by 1 base, with 19 bases between the two germline ends. Germline CDR1 and CDR2: MNHEY and SMNVEV (reference sequence). The CDR3 has 17 amino acids. The CDR3 reads CASSYLRQGPANTEAFF. CDR3 DNA: TGTGCCAGCAGTTACCTGCGGCAGGGGCCTGCGAACACTGAAGCTTTCTTT.